This passage covers 11 T cell receptor beta chains from one sample sequenced in a study of CD8 T cells in Susac syndrome. Random hexamers were used to reverse transcribe about 0.5 to 1 ug of RNA. TCRdb analysed the immunoSEQ multiplex PCR reads with MiXCR anew, one entry per CDR3 protein. The top ten hold 0.13% to 0.15% of the sample, which has about 120,000 distinct CDR3 sequences, around 90% seen once. Sample: CD4+ T cells from PBMCs. Receptor source: a human donor in good health.

The rearrangement joins TRBV29-1 to TRBJ2-7, with 9 bases lining up with TRBD1. Germline lookup yields CDR1 SQVTM and CDR2 ANQGSEA. Germline trimming cut 5 bases from V and 3 bases from J; bases unmatched to any gene: 2. The CDR3 contains 12 residues. DNA of the CDR3: TGCAGCGTTACAGGGGGCGGCTACGAGCAGTACTTC. Its translation is CSVTGGGYEQYF.

The CDR3 DNA reads TGTGCCACCGAAGGGACAGGGAACACCGGGGAGCTGTTTTTT. Amino acid sequence: CATEGTGNTGELFF. The chain has TRBV10-3 and TRBJ2-2; 8 nucleotides match TRBD1. After removal of 10 bases from V and 1 base from J, the junction contained 5 bases not matched to a gene. The CDR3 spans 14 residues. Germline values: CDR1 ENHRY, CDR2 SYGVKD.

The V call is TRBV6-2 or TRBV6-3, the J call TRBJ2-2; 8 nucleotides align to TRBD2. This CDR3 contains 17 residues. Germline V CDR1 and CDR2: MNHEY, SVGEGT. J lost 5 bases, V lost 4 bases, and 12 bases had no gene match. This chain's CDR3 is CASSSFLSGKKTGELFF. In nucleotides, the CDR3 is TGTGCCAGCAGTTCCTTTCTTAGCGGGAAAAAAACCGGGGAGCTGTTTTTT.

The V and J genes are TRBV29-1 and TRBJ2-7, with no clear D. CDR1 is SQVTM and CDR2 is ANQGSEA in the germline V gene. CDR3 length equals 13 residues. V was shortened by 5 bases and J by 4 bases, with 15 bases between the two germline ends. DNA for the CDR3: TGCAGCGTTCTTATCTCAAGTGGGTACGAGCAGTACTTC. It translates to CSVLISSGYEQYF.

The rearrangement joins TRBV7-2 to TRBJ2-2, with D possibly being TRBD1 (6 bases). The V gene lost 7 bases and the J gene lost 0 bases, with 18 bases spanning the gap. CDR1 is SGHTA and CDR2 is FQGNSA in the germline V gene. The CDR3 sequence is 17 residues long. The CDR3 spells CASTVLTGRANTGELFF. CDR3 DNA sequence: TGTGCCAGCACCGTACTAACAGGGAGAGCGAACACCGGGGAGCTGTTTTTT.

V gene TRBV4-3 combines with J gene TRBJ1-6; TRBD1 agrees at 9 bases. V lost 5 bases, J lost 8 bases, and 4 bases stayed unmatched. CDR1 is LGHNA and CDR2 is YSLEER in the germline V gene. The CDR3 spans 14 residues. CDR3 bases: TGCGCCAGCAGCGAACAGGGGGCCTATTCACCCCTCCACTTT. Its protein is CASSEQGAYSPLHF.

This rearrangement joins TRBV19 to TRBJ2-7; unclear D gene. This CDR3 is built from 12 residues. Germline-derived CDR1 and CDR2 are LNHDA and SQIVND (reference sequence). V was pared by 7 bases and J by 1 base, with 8 bases between. The CDR3, as DNA: TGTGCCAGTACCGACGTTTCCTACGAGCAGTACTTC. Encoded protein: CASTDVSYEQYF.

The rearrangement uses TRBV7-2 and TRBJ2-5; the match to TRBD1 covers 8 bases. From germline, CDR1 is SGHTA and CDR2 FQGNSA. The V gene end was trimmed by 4 bases and the J gene end by 1 base; junction bases not matched to a gene: 2. The CDR3 has 14 amino acids. As DNA, the CDR3 is TGTGCCAGCAGCTACAGGGGGTTCCAAGAGACCCAGTACTTC. Its translation is CASSYRGFQETQYF.

The V and J genes are TRBV7-2 and TRBJ1-1, with 8 bases aligning to TRBD1. There are 19 residues in the CDR3. CDR1 and CDR2 from the germline V gene are SGHTA and FQGNSA. V trimming: 4 bases; J trimming: 2 bases; junction bases outside the gene matches: 18. The CDR3 sequence: CASSWGATGARPSNTEAFF. As DNA, the CDR3 is TGTGCCAGCAGCTGGGGGGCGACAGGGGCCCGACCCTCAAACACTGAAGCTTTCTTT. Full variable domain (remainder filled in from reference TRBV7-2 and TRBJ1-1): GAGVSQSPSNKVTEKGKDVELRCDPISGHTALYWYRQSLGQGLEFLIYFQGNSAPDKSGLPSDRFSAERTGGSVSTLTIQRTQQEDSAVYLCASSWGATGARPSNTEAFFGQGTRLTVV.

The genes are TRBV7-6 and TRBJ2-7, with 9 bases that match TRBD2. The CDR3 has 16 amino acids. Germline V gene lookup returns CDR1 SGHVS and CDR2 FNYEAQ. The V and J ends lost 1 base and 0 bases, in that order; junction bases with no gene match: 4. The chain's CDR3 is CASSLDRREGSYEQYF. The CDR3 DNA sequence: TGTGCCAGCAGCTTAGATCGGCGGGAGGGCTCCTACGAGCAGTACTTC.

The chain has TRBV7-9 and TRBJ2-7; no definite D call. Trimming removed 7 bases at V and 5 bases at J, with 12 bases between. CDR3 size: 12 residues. Germline CDR1 reads SEHNR; CDR2 reads FQNEAQ (reference sequence). The CDR3 sequence: CASTEIPHEQYF. The CDR3 DNA is TGTGCCAGCACGGAAATCCCCCACGAGCAGTACTTC.